This T cell receptor (beta chain) was identified during a study of T cell responses to AZD1222 COVID-19 vaccine. Study-level results: Vaccine-related CD4 TCRs covered spike, predominating at 160-218 and 743-854. Researchers took repertoire samples only after the peak T cell response had come. Clonal diversity was possibly underestimated, and the donors were mostly white British, with more females.

Trimming took 4 bases from V and 1 from J, leaving 12 bases between them. Germline CDR1 and CDR2: SGDLS and YYNGEE. The CDR3 has 15 amino acids. TCRdb's table, derived via immunoSEQ multiplex PCR, lists solely in-frame clones and lacks some. The sample includes about 130,000 clones, about 93% of them seen just once. For this clone: Its antigen is not known.

The chain uses TRBV9 and TRBJ2-1, with D possibly TRBD2 on 6 matching bases. This receptor was obtained from an adult in good health. Specimen: peripheral blood, collected on day 0 of AZD1222 vaccination. DNA of the CDR3: TGTGCCAGCAGCCCGACTAGTCGTTCCTACAATGAGCAGTTCTTC. It encodes CASSPTSRSYNEQFF.